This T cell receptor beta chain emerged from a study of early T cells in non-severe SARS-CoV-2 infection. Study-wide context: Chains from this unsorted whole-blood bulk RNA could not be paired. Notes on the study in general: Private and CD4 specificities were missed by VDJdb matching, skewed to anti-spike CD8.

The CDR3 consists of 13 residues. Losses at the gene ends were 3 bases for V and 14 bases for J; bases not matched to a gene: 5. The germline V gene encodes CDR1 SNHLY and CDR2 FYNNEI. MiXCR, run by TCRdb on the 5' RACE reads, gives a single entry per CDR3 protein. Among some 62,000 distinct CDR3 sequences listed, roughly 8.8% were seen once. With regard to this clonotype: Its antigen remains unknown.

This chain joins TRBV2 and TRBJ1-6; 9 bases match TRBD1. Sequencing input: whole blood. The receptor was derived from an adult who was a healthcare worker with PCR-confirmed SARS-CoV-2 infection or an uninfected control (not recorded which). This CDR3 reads CASSDLDRGTLHF. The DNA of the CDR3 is TGTGCCAGCAGTGATTTGGACAGGGGCACCCTCCACTTT.